This T cell receptor (beta chain) was captured by sequencing in a study of shared clonotypes between healthy human individuals. Generated by immunoSEQ multiplex PCR, the TCRdb table keeps only in-frame clones and is missing some. The sample records more than 2 million clones, approximately 94% being singletons. Germline-derived CDR1 and CDR2 are LNHDA and SQIVND (reference sequence). The CDR3 contains 14 residues. Trimming cost V 8 bases and J 2 bases, with 12 bases left between them. The gene calls are TRBV19 and TRBJ2-2, with D unclear. The origin of this receptor is a man in his late teens or twenties in good health. Sample: naive CD4+ T cells sorted from blood. Subset given: CD45RA+ positively selected. The chain's CDR3 is CASHPRGNTGELFF. In DNA, the CDR3 is TGTGCCAGTCATCCGCGTGGAAACACCGGGGAGCTGTTTTTT.